One T cell receptor beta chain is described in this entry. What it binds is not known. This entry belongs to a study of cytomegalovirus exposure and HLA in healthy donors. Study-level findings and limits: The authors considered a cluster of highly shared sequence variants likely to be a sequencing artifact. In a later analysis, TCR beta V- and J-gene trimming showed a link to a missense DCLRE1C variant. Reports described diagnosis of cytomegalovirus status by the classifier as highly specific and sensitive.

V was pared by 7 bases and J by 1 base, with 11 bases between. This CDR3 has 12 residues. The germline CDR1 and CDR2 sequences are SQVTM and ANQGSEA. This PCR relied on a set of 60 Vbeta primers and 13 Jbeta primers. TCRdb's copy holds only in-frame clones and misses some; the assay was immunoSEQ multiplex PCR. The table includes 150,000 to 200,000 clones, approximately 80% detected once. Sequencing was carried out using PBMCs. This TCR came from a woman aged 30 to 39 in good health and CMV-seronegative. This chain connects TRBV29-1 to TRBJ2-7, with D unclear. The CDR3 loop reads CSGSSGSYEQYF. The DNA of the CDR3 is TGCAGCGGGTCTTCGGGTTCCTACGAGCAGTACTTC.